Detailed here is one T cell receptor beta chain. Antigen specificity is unknown. Sequencing of TCR beta, carried out with a high-throughput approach, was applied to CD8+ and CD4+ T cells from the blood. TEMRA cells were FACS-enriched, while CD8+ and CD4+ T cells were negatively isolated. Random hexamers were used to reverse transcribe the RNA input (about 0.45 to 1 ug). Multiplex PCR with immunoSEQ amplified the TCR beta CDR3 across 54 Vbeta and 13 Jbeta. TCRdb processed the immunoSEQ multiplex PCR reads anew with MiXCR; each CDR3 protein has one entry. Of about 120,000 distinct CDR3 sequences listed, around 90% are singletons. The entry originates in a study of CD8 T cells in Susac syndrome. Study results and limitations: The study admitted that it had a relatively small number of individuals in its TCR sequencing and HLA analysis.

The V gene's germline CDR1 is DFQATT and CDR2 SNEGSKA (reference sequence). The CDR3 length is 12 residues. Trimming took 3 bases from V and 0 from J, leaving 3 bases between them. Sequenced material: CD8+ T cells from PBMCs. This TCR derives from a human donor in good health. V and J are TRBV20-1 and TRBJ1-3; D is ambiguous. The CDR3 nucleotides are TGCAGTGCTAGCCCCTCTGGAAACACCATATATTTT. It specifies CSASPSGNTIYF.